The text below deals with one T cell receptor beta chain. Sequencing was performed with immunoSEQ multiplex PCR; in TCRdb, only in-frame clones are kept and a portion is missing. The profile shows roughly 250,000 clones, approximately 86% of them singletons. Between the trimmed V and J ends, which lost 2 bases and 1 base, there was a span of 6 bases. CDR3 length: 14 residues. Germline CDR1 and CDR2: MDHEN and SYDVKM. The sample belongs to a study of blood T cell repertoires in COVID-19. The chain couples TRBV28 to TRBJ1-5; maybe TRBD1 (6 bases). The sequenced sample consisted of PBMCs or T cells enriched from blood (not recorded which). The sequence came from a woman aged 45-65 years who had recovered from COVID-19. CDR3 coding DNA: TGTGCCAGCAGTTTAAGGGGGAGCAATCAGCCCCAGCATTTT. Translated, it gives CASSLRGSNQPQHF.